This T cell receptor (beta chain) stems from a study of blood T cell repertoires in COVID-19. Looking at the study overall: The United States, Italy and Spain supplied acute and convalescent COVID-19 samples. Sources were T cells, B-cell-depleted T cells, or PBMCs; the material itself was cDNA or gDNA.

Original analysis: Nucleated cell number was recorded as an estimate derived from reference gene primer amplification. TCRdb's table, derived via immunoSEQ multiplex PCR, lists solely in-frame clones and lacks some. V and J calls and clone size are copied from that table; D and trimming were computed from the DNA. The table records over 200,000 clones, around 85% of them present only once. CDR1 and CDR2 from the germline V gene are SGHTA and FQGNSA. There are 17 residues in the CDR3. V trimming: 1 base; J trimming: 7 bases; junction bases outside the gene matches: 13. The TCR comes from a human donor in a cohort sampled during active COVID-19. The material sequenced was peripheral blood. This chain joins TRBV7-2 and TRBJ2-7; 10 bases are shared with TRBD2. This chain's CDR3 is CASSLVIAGGPGREQYF. CDR3 DNA: TGTGCCAGCAGCTTAGTTATAGCGGGAGGCCCAGGGAGGGAGCAGTACTTC.